This T cell receptor (beta chain) was sequenced during a study of T cell responses to AZD1222 COVID-19 vaccine. General study points: The study found vaccine-associated CD4 TCRs spanning spike, dominant at 160-218 and 743-854.

For this clone: Its antigen is currently unknown.

Sequencing was performed with immunoSEQ multiplex PCR; in TCRdb, only in-frame clones are kept and a portion is missing. The sample carries 70,000 or so clones, roughly 84% recorded once. The CDR3 has 15 amino acids. Trimming stripped 5 bases from V and 6 bases from J, with 19 bases between. Germline CDR1 SGHTA, CDR2 FQGNSA. The origin of this receptor is an adult in good health. The sequenced sample was peripheral blood, obtained on day 0 of AZD1222 vaccination. The chain recombines TRBV7-2 with TRBJ1-2; perhaps TRBD1 as D (5 bases). The CDR3 DNA sequence: TGTGCCAGCAGCCCTCAGCCGACAGTATCGCATGGCTACACCTTC. It translates to CASSPQPTVSHGYTF.